This T cell receptor beta chain stems from a study of OX40 agonist ivuxolimab in advanced cancers. V was shortened by 5 bases and J by 5 bases, with 12 bases between the two germline ends. The CDR3 loop spans 13 amino acids. Per the germline V gene, CDR1 is SNHLY and CDR2 is FYNNEI. TCRdb keeps only in-frame clones here, not all; method: immunoSEQ multiplex PCR. The profile covers roughly 60,000 clones, with about 89% appearing a single time and 0.7% to 0.95% taken by the ten largest. Source: CD4+ or CD8+ T cells sorted from blood, taken in a trial of the OX40 agonist ivuxolimab. The genes are TRBV2 and TRBJ2-5; D may be TRBD1 (6 bases). The clonotype was recovered from an adult with an advanced solid tumor such as melanoma, head and neck, liver or kidney cancer. CDR3 bases: TGTGCCAGCAGTATTAGGGGGACGGAGACCCAGTACTTC. It specifies CASSIRGTETQYF. Variable domain in full (rest from reference TRBV2 and TRBJ2-5): EPEVTQTPSHQVTQMGQEVILRCVPISNHLYFYWYRQILGQKVEFLVSFYNNEISEKSEIFDDQFSVERPDGSNFTLKIRSTKLEDSAMYFCASSIRGTETQYFGPGTRLLVL.